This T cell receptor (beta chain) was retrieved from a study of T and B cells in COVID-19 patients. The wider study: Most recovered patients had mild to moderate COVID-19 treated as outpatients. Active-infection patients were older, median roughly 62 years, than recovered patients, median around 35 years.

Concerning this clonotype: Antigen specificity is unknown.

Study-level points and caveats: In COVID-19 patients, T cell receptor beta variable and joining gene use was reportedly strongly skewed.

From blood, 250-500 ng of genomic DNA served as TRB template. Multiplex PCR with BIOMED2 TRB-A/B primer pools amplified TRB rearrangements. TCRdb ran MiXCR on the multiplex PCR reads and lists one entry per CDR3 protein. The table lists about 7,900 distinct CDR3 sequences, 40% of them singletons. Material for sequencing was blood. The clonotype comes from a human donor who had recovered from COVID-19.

The CDR3 reads CATSRDAGQRQPQHF. Here the CDR3 DNA reads TGTGCCACCAGCAGAGACGCTGGGCAACGTCAGCCCCAGCATTTT. The genes are TRBV15 and TRBJ1-5; D unresolved. The V and J ends lost 0 bases and 6 bases respectively, with 12 bases between them. CDR3 length: 15 amino acids. The V gene's germline CDR1 is LNHNV and CDR2 YYDKDF (reference sequence).